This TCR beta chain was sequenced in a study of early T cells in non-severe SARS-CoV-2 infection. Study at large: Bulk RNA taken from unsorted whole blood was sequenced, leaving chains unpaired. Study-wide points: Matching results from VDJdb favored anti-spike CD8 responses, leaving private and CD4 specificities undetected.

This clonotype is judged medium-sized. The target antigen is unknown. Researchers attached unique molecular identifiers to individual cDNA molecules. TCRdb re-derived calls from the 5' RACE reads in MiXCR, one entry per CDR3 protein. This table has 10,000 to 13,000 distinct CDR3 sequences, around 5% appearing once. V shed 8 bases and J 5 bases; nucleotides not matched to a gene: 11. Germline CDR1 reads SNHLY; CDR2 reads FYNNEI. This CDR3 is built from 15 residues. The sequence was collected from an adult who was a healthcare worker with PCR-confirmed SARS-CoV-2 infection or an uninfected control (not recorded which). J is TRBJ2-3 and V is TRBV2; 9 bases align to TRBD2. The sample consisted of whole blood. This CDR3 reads CASSLAGLEGDTQYF. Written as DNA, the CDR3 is TGTGCCAGCTCGCTAGCGGGGCTTGAAGGAGATACGCAGTATTTT.